The entry below describes one T cell receptor beta chain. What it recognizes is unknown. Unique molecular identifiers were present on cDNA, and template switching added a universal primer site. TCRdb called the 5' RACE reads again in MiXCR, with one record for every CDR3 protein. The sample has about 890,000 distinct CDR3 sequences; about 12% are singletons. Germline lookup yields CDR1 WNHNN and CDR2 SYGVQD (reference sequence). V shed 4 bases and J shed 6 bases, with 10 bases lying between them. This CDR3 is 13 amino acids long. These data belong to a study of identical twins. All donors were healthy Caucasians. General study findings and limits: Twin sharing of out-of-frame TCR alpha was underestimated by models in monozygotic pairs.

This sample also belongs to another study, concerning yellow fever vaccine responses in identical twins.

Sequencing input: PBMCs. The V gene is TRBV10-1, the J gene TRBJ1-5; tentative D call: TRBD1 (5 bases). This clonotype was sampled from a woman between 18 and 30 years old in good health. CDR3 DNA: TGCGCCAGCAGTGTGGGGGAAAGTCAGCCCCAGCATTTT. Encoded protein: CASSVGESQPQHF.